This T cell receptor (beta chain) was identified during a study of blood T cell repertoires in COVID-19. Profiling relied on immunoSEQ multiplex PCR, and the TCRdb table lists in-frame clones only, not all of them. The data contain some 97,000 clones, 80% of them singletons. The V gene's germline CDR1 is SGHTA and CDR2 FQGNSA. There are 14 residues in the CDR3. Trimming removed 2 bases from V and 5 bases from J, with 10 bases in between. This clonotype was obtained from a woman between 65 and 79 years old with acute or convalescent COVID-19. The chain employs TRBV7-2 and TRBJ2-1; TRBD1 is a possible D gene (5 bases). The sample comprised peripheral blood. The CDR3 protein is CASSLRSRDNEQFF. The CDR3, as DNA: TGTGCCAGCAGCTTACGGTCCAGGGACAATGAGCAGTTCTTC. Drawing the rest from reference TRBV7-2 and TRBJ2-1, the complete variable domain is GAGVSQSPSNKVTEKGKDVELRCDPISGHTALYWYRQSLGQGLEFLIYFQGNSAPDKSGLPSDRFSAERTGGSVSTLTIQRTQQEDSAVYLCASSLRSRDNEQFFGPGTRLTVL.